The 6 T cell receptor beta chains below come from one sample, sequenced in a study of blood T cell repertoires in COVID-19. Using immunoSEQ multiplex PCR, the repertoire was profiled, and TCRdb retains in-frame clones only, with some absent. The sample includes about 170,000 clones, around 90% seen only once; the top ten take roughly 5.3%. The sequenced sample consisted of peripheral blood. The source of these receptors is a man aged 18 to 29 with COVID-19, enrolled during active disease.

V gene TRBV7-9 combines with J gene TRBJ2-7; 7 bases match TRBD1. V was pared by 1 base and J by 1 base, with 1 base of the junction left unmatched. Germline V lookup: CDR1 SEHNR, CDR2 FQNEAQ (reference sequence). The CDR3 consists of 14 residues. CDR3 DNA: TGTGCCAGCAGCTTAGTGGGACAGTCCTACGAGCAGTACTTC. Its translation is CASSLVGQSYEQYF.

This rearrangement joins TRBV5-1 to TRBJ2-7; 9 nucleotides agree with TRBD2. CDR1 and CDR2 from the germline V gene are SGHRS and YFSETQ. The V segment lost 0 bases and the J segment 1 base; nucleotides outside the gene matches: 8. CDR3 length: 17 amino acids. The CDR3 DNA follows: TGCGCCAGCAGCTTGGCAATGACTAGCGGCAAGTCCTACGAGCAGTACTTC. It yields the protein CASSLAMTSGKSYEQYF.

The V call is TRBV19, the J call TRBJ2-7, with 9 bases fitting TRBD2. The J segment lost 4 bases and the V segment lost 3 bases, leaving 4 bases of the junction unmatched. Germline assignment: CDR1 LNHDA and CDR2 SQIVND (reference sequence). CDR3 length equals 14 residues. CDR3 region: CASSMSSGIYEQYF. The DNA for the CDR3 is TGTGCCAGTAGTATGTCTAGCGGGATTTACGAGCAGTACTTC.

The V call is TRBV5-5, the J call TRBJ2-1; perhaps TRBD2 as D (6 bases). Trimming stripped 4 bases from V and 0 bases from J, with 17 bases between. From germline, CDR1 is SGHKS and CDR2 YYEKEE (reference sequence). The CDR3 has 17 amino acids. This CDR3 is CASSQTRAIYSYNEQFF. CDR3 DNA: TGTGCCAGCAGCCAGACTAGGGCCATTTACTCCTACAATGAGCAGTTCTTC.

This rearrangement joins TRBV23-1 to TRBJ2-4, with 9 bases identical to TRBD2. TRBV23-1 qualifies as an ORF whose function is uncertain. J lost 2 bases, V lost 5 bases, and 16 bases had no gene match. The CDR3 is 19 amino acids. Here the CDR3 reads CASSLGMVAGVETKNIQYF. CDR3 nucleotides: TGCGCCAGCAGTTTAGGTATGGTAGCGGGAGTCGAAACCAAAAACATTCAGTACTTC.

As DNA, the CDR3 is TGTGCCAGCAGCTTCTCACAGGGGACCGGGGAGCTGTTTTTT. As protein: CASSFSQGTGELFF. The chain carries TRBV5-4 and TRBJ2-2; 7 bases agree with TRBD1. CDR1 and CDR2 from the germline V gene are SGHNT and YYREEE (reference sequence). The CDR3 runs 14 residues. Trimming removed 2 bases from V and 5 bases from J; junction bases left unmatched: 3.